The present TCR beta chain was sequenced within a study of blood T cell repertoires in COVID-19. Across the whole study: Italy, Spain and the United States were the sources of the convalescent and acute COVID-19 samples. Sources were T cells, B-cell-depleted T cells, or PBMCs; the material itself was cDNA or gDNA.

This CDR3 is built from 14 residues. Trimming pared 0 bases from V and 5 bases from J, leaving 8 bases between. CDR1 is SGDLS, CDR2 YYNGEE, per germline. As handled by the study authors: The assay estimated nucleated cells by amplifying reference gene primers. Sequenced by immunoSEQ multiplex PCR; TCRdb stores in-frame clones only, minus some. V, J and clone size derive from that table, while D and trimming were established from the DNA sequence. The table includes tens of thousands of clones, over 70% detected once. The V call is TRBV9, the J call TRBJ1-4, with D perhaps TRBD1 (6 bases). This TCR was sampled from a human donor in a cohort sampled during active COVID-19. Sequenced: peripheral blood. The CDR3 is CASSVGQGNEKLFF. For the CDR3, the DNA is TGTGCCAGCAGCGTAGGGCAGGGGAATGAAAAACTGTTTTTT.